This T cell receptor (beta chain) is drawn from a study of shared clonotypes between healthy human individuals. Study context: Per donor, CD8 memory used one plate, CD8 naive used two, CD4 memory used three and CD4 naive used three.

The investigators split CD4+ cells into a CD45RA+ naive subset and a CD45RA-negative memory subset. The CDR3 covers 17 residues. Germline V gene lookup returns CDR1 SEHNR and CDR2 FQNEAQ (reference sequence). V was pared by 1 base and J by 6 bases, with 21 bases between. Points from the study as a whole: Some clonotypes were shared by all four sorted-subset donors, while others were not shared. The non-shared ones had lower generation probabilities than the shared ones. Only blood underwent sampling, and tissue repertoires likely differ.

Here immunoSEQ multiplex PCR was the method, and the copy in TCRdb shows in-frame clones only, minus some. The repertoire holds some 2.3 million clones, with 93% as singletons. Turning to this clone: Its specificity is not known.

Sequencing was performed on naive CD4+ T cells from PBMCs. Subset specified: CD45RA+ positively selected. The receptor was derived from a man between 18 and 29 years old in good health. Some clones in this sample may be carry-over from other donors' samples. The chain has TRBV7-9 and TRBJ1-2, with D possibly TRBD1 on 5 matching bases. CDR3 amino acids: CASSLEVTFGGKDGYTF. The CDR3 coding sequence is TGTGCCAGCAGCTTAGAGGTTACTTTTGGGGGGAAAGATGGCTACACCTTC.